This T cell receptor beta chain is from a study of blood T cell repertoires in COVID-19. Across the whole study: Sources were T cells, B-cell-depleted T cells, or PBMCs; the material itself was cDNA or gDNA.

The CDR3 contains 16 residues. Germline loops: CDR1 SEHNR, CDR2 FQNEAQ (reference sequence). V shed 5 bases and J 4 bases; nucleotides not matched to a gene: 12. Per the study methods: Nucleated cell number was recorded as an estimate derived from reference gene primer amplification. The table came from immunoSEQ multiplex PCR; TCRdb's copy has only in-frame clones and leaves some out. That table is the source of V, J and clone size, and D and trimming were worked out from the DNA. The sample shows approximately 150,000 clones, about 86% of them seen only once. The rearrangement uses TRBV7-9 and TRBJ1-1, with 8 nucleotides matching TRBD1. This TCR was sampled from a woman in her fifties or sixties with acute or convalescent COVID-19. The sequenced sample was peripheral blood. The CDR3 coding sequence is TGTGCCAGCAGCACACAGGGGGGAGCAAGGGCCACTGAAGCTTTCTTT. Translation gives CASSTQGGARATEAFF.